This T cell receptor (beta chain) stems from a study of cytomegalovirus exposure and HLA in healthy donors. CDR1 is SGHKS, CDR2 YYEKEE, per germline (reference sequence). The CDR3 runs to 15 residues. V was pared by 0 bases and J by 4 bases, with 0 bases of the junction left unmatched. Study results and limitations: Most TCR sequences were rare, but some public TCRs occurred in many donors.

This clone came up once. Its antigen remains unidentified. Primers for the PCR totalled 60 Vbeta and 13 Jbeta. Some clones are missing from TCRdb's copy, which holds only in-frame ones; the method was immunoSEQ multiplex PCR. The repertoire consists of around 94,000 clones, with around 66% occurring once and the leading ten covering 3.9%. This sequence was found in a man younger than 40 in good health and CMV-seronegative. The sample taken for sequencing was PBMCs. The chain is built from TRBV5-5 and TRBJ2-5; 13 bases fit TRBD2. The CDR3 sequence is CASSLGLAGGETQYF. The CDR3 DNA reads as TGTGCCAGCAGCTTGGGACTAGCGGGAGGAGAGACCCAGTACTTC.